The T cell receptor (beta chain) described here comes from a study of post-analysis software for immune sequencing data. Study as a whole: Both relapsing-remitting and secondary progressive multiple sclerosis featured among the disease courses, as did progressive-relapsing multiple sclerosis. General study results and limits: The study found significantly lower normalized Chao1 diversity in multiple sclerosis patients than in controls. The study found TRBV5-6, TRBV5-1 and TRBV20-1 among four to six TRBV segments more frequent in patients than controls. Under the F measure, samples that were prepared in one batch clustered strongly together.

cDNA libraries of TCR beta carried unique molecular identifiers. T cells numbering roughly 0.85 to 10 million gave rise to 450,000 to 550,000 cDNA molecules. TCRdb reanalysed the PCR reads using MiXCR and keeps one entry per CDR3 protein. The table lists 750,000 to 950,000 distinct CDR3 sequences, around 50% of them singletons. There are 13 residues in the CDR3. In germline, CDR1 is SEHNR, CDR2 FQNEAQ (reference sequence). With respect to this clonotype: As yet, its antigen is unknown. The junction differs from germline at one of its ends, possibly a read error.

Sequenced sample: blood. The clonotype comes from a girl aged 5 to 17 with multiple sclerosis. This chain uses TRBV7-9 with TRBJ1-1; D is unclear. The CDR3 nucleotides read TGTGCCAGCGGCTTTGCAGCCAACACTGAAGCTTTCTTT. As protein: CASGFAANTEAFF. The full variable domain, with the rest looked up from reference TRBV7-9 and TRBJ1-1, is DTGVSQNPRHKITKRGQNVTFRCDPISEHNRLYWYRQTLGQGPEFLTYFQNEAQLEKSRLLSDRFSAERPKGSFSTLEIQRTEQGDSAMYLCASGFAANTEAFFGQGTRLTVV.